This entry concerns a single TCR beta chain. The antigen is unknown. This specimen belongs to a study of early T cells in non-severe SARS-CoV-2 infection. Study as a whole: Sequenced bulk RNA came from whole blood that was unsorted, and chains were unpaired. Broader study findings: CD4 and private specificities were missed by VDJdb matching, which favored anti-spike CD8 responses.

Each single cDNA molecule received a unique molecular identifier. Each CDR3 protein is one row after TCRdb ran MiXCR on the 5' RACE reads. The data contain roughly 66,000 distinct CDR3 sequences, approximately 9.1% of them singletons. The sequenced sample was whole blood. The clonotype was recovered from an adult who was a healthcare worker with PCR-confirmed SARS-CoV-2 infection or an uninfected control (not recorded which).

The CDR3 DNA follows: TGTGCCAGCAGCCTACTGGCCGGGCAGTACTTC. Translating it yields CASSLLAGQYF. The V call is TRBV7-2, the J call TRBJ2-7; D is unresolved. The germline CDR1 and CDR2 sequences are SGHTA and FQGNSA. The CDR3 loop spans 11 amino acids. The ends were cut back, 5 bases at V and 9 bases at J, with 11 bases in the middle.